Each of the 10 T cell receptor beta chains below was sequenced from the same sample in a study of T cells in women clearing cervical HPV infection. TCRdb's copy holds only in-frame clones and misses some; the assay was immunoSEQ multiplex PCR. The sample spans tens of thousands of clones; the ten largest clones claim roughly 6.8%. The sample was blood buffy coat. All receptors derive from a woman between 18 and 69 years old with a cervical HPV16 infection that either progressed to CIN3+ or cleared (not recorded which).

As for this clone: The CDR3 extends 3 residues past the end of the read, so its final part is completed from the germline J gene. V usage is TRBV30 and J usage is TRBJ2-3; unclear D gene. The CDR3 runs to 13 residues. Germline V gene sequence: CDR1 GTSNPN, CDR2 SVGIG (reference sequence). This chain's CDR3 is CAWSVNPQEPQYF. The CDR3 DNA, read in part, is TGTGCCTGGAGTGTAAACCCCCAAGAGCCG.

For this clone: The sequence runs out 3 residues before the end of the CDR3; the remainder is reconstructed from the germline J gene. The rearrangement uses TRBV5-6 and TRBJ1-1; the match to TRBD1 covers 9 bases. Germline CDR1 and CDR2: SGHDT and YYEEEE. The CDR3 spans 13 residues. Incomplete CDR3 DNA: TGTGCCAGCAGCTGGACAGGGGCCGTGGGG. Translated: CASSWTGAVG. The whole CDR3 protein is CASSWTGAVGAFF. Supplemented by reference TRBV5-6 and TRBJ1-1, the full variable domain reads DAGVTQSPTHLIKTRGQQVTLRCSPKSGHDTVSWYQQALGQGPQFIFQYYEEEERQRGNFPDRFSGHQFPNYSSELNVNALLLGDSALYLCASSWTGAVGAFFGQGTRLTVV.

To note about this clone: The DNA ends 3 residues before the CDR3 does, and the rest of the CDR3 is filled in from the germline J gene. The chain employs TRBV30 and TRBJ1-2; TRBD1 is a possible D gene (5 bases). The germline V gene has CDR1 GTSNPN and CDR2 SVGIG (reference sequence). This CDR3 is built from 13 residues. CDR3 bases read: TGTGCCTGGAGCGCCGTATCAGGGAGCGGC. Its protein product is CAWSAVSGSG. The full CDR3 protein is CAWSAVSGSGYTF.

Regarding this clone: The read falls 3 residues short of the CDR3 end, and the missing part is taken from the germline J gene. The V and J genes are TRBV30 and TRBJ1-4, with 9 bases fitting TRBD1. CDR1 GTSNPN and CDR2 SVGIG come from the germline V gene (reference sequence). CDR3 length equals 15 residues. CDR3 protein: CAWELTGGNNSPLFF. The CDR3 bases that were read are TGTGCCTGGGAACTAACAGGGGGCAATAATTCACCA.

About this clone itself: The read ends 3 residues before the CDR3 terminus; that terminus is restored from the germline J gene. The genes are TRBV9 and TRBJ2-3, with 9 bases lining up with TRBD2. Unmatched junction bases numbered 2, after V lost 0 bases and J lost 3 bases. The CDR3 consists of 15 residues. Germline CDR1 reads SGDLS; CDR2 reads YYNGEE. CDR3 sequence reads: CASSVGAGGTDTQYF. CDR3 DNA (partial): TGTGCCAGCAGCGTAGGGGCGGGAGGGACAGATACG.

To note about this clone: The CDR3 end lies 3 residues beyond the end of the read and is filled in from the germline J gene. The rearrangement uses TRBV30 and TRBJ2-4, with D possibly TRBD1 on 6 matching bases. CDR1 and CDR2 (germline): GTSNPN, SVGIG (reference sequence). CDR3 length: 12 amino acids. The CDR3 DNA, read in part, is TGTGCCTGGCTTAAGTCAGGGGCTGGT. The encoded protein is CAWLKSGAG. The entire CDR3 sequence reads CAWLKSGAGQYF.

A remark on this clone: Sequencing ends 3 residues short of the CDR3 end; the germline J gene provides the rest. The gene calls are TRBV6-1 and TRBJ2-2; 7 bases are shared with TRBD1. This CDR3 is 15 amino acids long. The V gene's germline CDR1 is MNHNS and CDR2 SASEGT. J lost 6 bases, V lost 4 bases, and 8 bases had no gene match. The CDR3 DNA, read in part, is TGTGCCAGCAGTGGGGGGACAGCCTCCCCCGGGGAG. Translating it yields CASSGGTASPGE. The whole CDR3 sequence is CASSGGTASPGELFF.

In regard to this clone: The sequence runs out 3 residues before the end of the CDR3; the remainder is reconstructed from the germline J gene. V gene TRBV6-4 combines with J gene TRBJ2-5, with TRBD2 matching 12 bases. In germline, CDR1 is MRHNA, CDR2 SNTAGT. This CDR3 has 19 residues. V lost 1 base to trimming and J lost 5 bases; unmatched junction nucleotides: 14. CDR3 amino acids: CASSDYRTSGAFPGETQYF. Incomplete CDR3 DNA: TGTGCCAGCAGTGACTACAGGACTAGCGGGGCCTTTCCCGGGGAGACC.

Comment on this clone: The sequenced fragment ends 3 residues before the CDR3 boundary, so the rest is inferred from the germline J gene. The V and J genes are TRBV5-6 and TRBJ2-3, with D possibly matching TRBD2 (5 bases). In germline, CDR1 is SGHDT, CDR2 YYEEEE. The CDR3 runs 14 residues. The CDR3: CASSLAGLQETQYF. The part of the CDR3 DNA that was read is TGTGCCAGCAGCTTGGCCGGACTCCAAGAGACG. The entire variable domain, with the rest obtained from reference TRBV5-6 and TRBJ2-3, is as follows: DAGVTQSPTHLIKTRGQQVTLRCSPKSGHDTVSWYQQALGQGPQFIFQYYEEEERQRGNFPDRFSGHQFPNYSSELNVNALLLGDSALYLCASSLAGLQETQYFGPGTRLTVL.

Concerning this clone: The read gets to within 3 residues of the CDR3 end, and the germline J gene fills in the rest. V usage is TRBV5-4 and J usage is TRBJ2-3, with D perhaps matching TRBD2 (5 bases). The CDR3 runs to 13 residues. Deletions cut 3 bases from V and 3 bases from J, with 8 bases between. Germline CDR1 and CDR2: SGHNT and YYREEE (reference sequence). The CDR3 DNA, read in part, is TGTGCCAGCAGCTCGACTACGACAGATACG. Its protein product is CASSSTTTDT. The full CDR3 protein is CASSSTTTDTQYF.